A selection of T cell receptor beta chains follows, all from one sample in a study of OX40 agonist ivuxolimab in advanced cancers. Data came from immunoSEQ multiplex PCR; TCRdb stores just in-frame clones and leaves some out. The sample consists of under 100,000 clones, around 90% of them appearing once. The source was CD4+ or CD8+ T cells sorted from blood, collected in a trial of the OX40 agonist ivuxolimab. These receptor sequences come from an adult with an advanced solid tumor such as melanoma, head and neck, liver or kidney cancer. Both conserved end residues are part of each CDR3. D genes are given only for firm matches. Clone size is not always given. Where it is, it says once, few, many or a class for expanded clones.

D gene,clone size,V gene,J gene,CDR3 DNA,CDR3 protein
.,.,TRBV2,TRBJ2-4,TGTGCCAGCAGTGCCGACTACTCCTCCAAAAACATTCAGTACTTC,CASSADYSSKNIQYF
.,once,TRBV14,TRBJ1-1,TGTGCCAGCAGCCAAGAGGTACAGGCTTCTGAAGCTTTCTTT,CASSQEVQASEAFF
.,.,TRBV6-1,TRBJ1-5,TGTGCCGGCTCAGGGTGGGTCAATCAGCCCCAGCATTTT,CAGSGWVNQPQHF
.,once,TRBV5-1,TRBJ2-1,TGCGCCAGCAGCTTGGCGCTAGAATCCTACAATGAGCAGTTCTTC,CASSLALESYNEQFF
.,.,TRBV28,TRBJ2-7,TGTGCCAGCAAGGTGCAGAGAAGTTACGAGCAGTACTTC,CASKVQRSYEQYF
TRBD1,once,TRBV7-2,TRBJ1-1,TGTGCCAGCAGCGACAGGGGTACCAACACTGAAGCTTTCTTT,CASSDRGTNTEAFF
.,.,TRBV5-4,TRBJ2-3,TGTGCCAGCAGCTCCGATGGAGGGGGCACAGATACGCAGTATTTT,CASSSDGGGTDTQYF
.,.,TRBV6-6,TRBJ2-5,TGTGCCAGCAGTTCCGTCGGGGTCCAAGAGACCCAGTACTTC,CASSSVGVQETQYF
TRBD2,once,TRBV19,TRBJ2-2,TGTGCCAGTAGTGGGGGACTAGCGGGAGCCACCGGGGAGCTGTTTTTT,CASSGGLAGATGELFF
.,.,TRBV7-7,TRBJ2-2,TGTGCTAGCAGCTTAGGTCTAGGTGGCACCGGGGAGCTGTTTTTT,CASSLGLGGTGELFF
.,.,TRBV6-1,TRBJ1-2,TGTGCCCTTGTGCAGATTGAGGGGGGCCAAGGCTACACCTTC,CALVQIEGGQGYTF
TRBD1,.,TRBV30,TRBJ1-1,TGTGCCTGGAGTGCAGGGACAGGAATTGAAGCTTTCTTT,CAWSAGTGIEAFF
.,.,TRBV7-3,TRBJ2-3,TGTGCCAGCAGCTTAAGCGAATCTGGCGGCGTAGGTACGCAGTATTTT,CASSLSESGGVGTQYF
TRBD2,.,TRBV18,TRBJ2-1,TGTGCCAGCTCACCTAGCGGGATCGACGATGAGCAGTTCTTC,CASSPSGIDDEQFF
TRBD1,.,TRBV6-1,TRBJ2-2,TGTGCCAGCAAACTCGGACAGGGGTACACCGGGGAGCTGTTTTTT,CASKLGQGYTGELFF
.,few,TRBV5-6,TRBJ2-3,TGTGCCAGCAGCTTGCCGGCGGATACGCAGTATTTT,CASSLPADTQYF
TRBD1,.,TRBV30,TRBJ2-7,TGTGCCTGGAGTTTAAGGGGGCGGGCTGCCTACGAGCAGTACTTC,CAWSLRGRAAYEQYF
.,.,TRBV5-8,TRBJ1-1,TGTGCCAGCAACCCTTTCAGGGGGAACACTGAAGCTTTCTTT,CASNPFRGNTEAFF
TRBD2,.,TRBV28,TRBJ2-1,TGTGCCAGCAGTTTATCTGGGATCGGGGGGAAAAGTAATGAGCAGTTCTTC,CASSLSGIGGKSNEQFF
.,.,TRBV29-1,TRBJ2-2,TGCAGCGTTGATGGGGTGAATACCGGGGAGCTGTTTTTT,CSVDGVNTGELFF
.,.,TRBV28,TRBJ2-7,TGTGCCAGCAGTGCACAGGGCACCTACGAGCAGTACTTC,CASSAQGTYEQYF
TRBD1,.,TRBV10-3,TRBJ1-1,TGTGCCATCAGCACCGGGACAGGGGGAAAGGGGGGCACTGAAGCTTTCTTT,CAISTGTGGKGGTEAFF